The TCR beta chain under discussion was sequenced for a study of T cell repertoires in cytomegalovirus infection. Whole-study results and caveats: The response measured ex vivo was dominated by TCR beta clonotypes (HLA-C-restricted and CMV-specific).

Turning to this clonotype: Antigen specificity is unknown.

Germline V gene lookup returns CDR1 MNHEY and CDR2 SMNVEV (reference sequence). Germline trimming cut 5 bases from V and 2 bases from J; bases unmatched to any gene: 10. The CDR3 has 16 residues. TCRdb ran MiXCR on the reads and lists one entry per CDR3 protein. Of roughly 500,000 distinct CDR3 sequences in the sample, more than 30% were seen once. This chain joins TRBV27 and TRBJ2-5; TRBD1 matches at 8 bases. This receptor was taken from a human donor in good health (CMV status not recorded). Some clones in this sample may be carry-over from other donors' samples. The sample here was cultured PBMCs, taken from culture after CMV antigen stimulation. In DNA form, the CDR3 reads TGTGCCAGCAGTCCCCGACAGGGGTTTGGGCAAGAGACCCAGTACTTC. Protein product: CASSPRQGFGQETQYF.